A single sample is the source of the 16 T cell receptor beta chains below, sequenced in a study of long-term antiretroviral therapy in people with HIV. Survey level was the resolution at which the v3.0 immunoSEQ assay ran. This table comes from immunoSEQ multiplex PCR, and its TCRdb copy is limited to in-frame clones, with some not included. The sample has roughly 20,000 clones, 87% seen once; the top ten hold around 4%. Specimen: unsorted PBMCs, collected 2.1 years after starting antiretroviral therapy. These receptors all stem from a man between 18 and 29 years old with HIV.

V is TRBV4-3 and J is TRBJ1-3, with unresolved D. CDR1 LGHNA and CDR2 YSLEER come from the germline V gene. Trimming pared 1 base from V and 2 bases from J, leaving 6 bases between. CDR3 length equals 14 residues. The CDR3, as DNA: TGCGCCAGCAGCCAAGGTGGGACTGGAAACACCATATATTTT. This codes for CASSQGGTGNTIYF.

The chain joins TRBV7-2 to TRBJ2-3; 7 bases map to TRBD2. Looked up from germline, CDR1 is SGHTA and CDR2 is FQGNSA. The CDR3 has 17 amino acids. Unmatched junction bases numbered 12, after V lost 5 bases and J lost 1 base. In nucleotides, the CDR3 is TGTGCCAGCAGCCAAGCGGGGCTACGCGTCCGCACAGATACGCAGTATTTT. Protein sequence: CASSQAGLRVRTDTQYF.

This clone was seen a handful of times. The rearrangement uses TRBV19 and TRBJ2-2; D uncertain. Per germline, CDR1 LNHDA and CDR2 SQIVND (reference sequence). The V and J ends lost 11 bases and 0 bases respectively, with 13 bases between them. This CDR3 comprises 14 residues. The CDR3: CAGKITANTGELFF. The CDR3, as DNA: TGTGCCGGTAAAATTACGGCGAACACCGGGGAGCTGTTTTTT.

The chain is built from TRBV6-1 and TRBJ1-1, with TRBD1 identical over 7 bases. Losses at the gene ends were 6 bases for V and 1 base for J; bases not matched to a gene: 5. Germline V gives CDR1 MNHNS, CDR2 SASEGT. The length of the CDR3 is 14 residues. CDR3 residues: CASRGDRRNTEAFF. As DNA, the CDR3 is TGTGCCAGCAGAGGGGACAGACGGAACACTGAAGCTTTCTTT.

The genes are TRBV6-1 and TRBJ1-3; no clear D. The germline V and J ends were trimmed by 1 base and 5 bases, with 9 bases remaining between them. The V gene's germline CDR1 is MNHNS and CDR2 SASEGT. The CDR3 runs 14 residues. The CDR3: CASSEGTKRNTIYF. CDR3 DNA sequence: TGTGCCAGCAGTGAAGGGACGAAGAGAAACACCATATATTTT.

This sequence joins TRBV6-1 and TRBJ2-7; a possible D gene is TRBD1 (6 bases). The CDR3 consists of 15 residues. Germline assignment: CDR1 MNHNS and CDR2 SASEGT. V dropped 7 bases and J dropped 2 bases, with 18 bases sitting between them. CDR3 protein: CASKADSAPTYEQYF. As DNA, the CDR3 is TGTGCCAGCAAGGCGGACAGCGCACCAACCTACGAGCAGTACTTC.

This chain uses TRBV7-9 with TRBJ1-1, with 7 bases matching TRBD1. Germline V gives CDR1 SEHNR, CDR2 FQNEAQ (reference sequence). There are 14 residues in the CDR3. V was clipped by 5 bases and J by 0 bases; unmatched bases: 3. The CDR3 region has the DNA TGTGCCAGCAGCCCTGACAGGGTGAACACTGAAGCTTTCTTT. It encodes CASSPDRVNTEAFF. The whole variable domain, filled in from reference TRBV7-9 and TRBJ1-1, reads DTGVSQNPRHKITKRGQNVTFRCDPISEHNRLYWYRQTLGQGPEFLTYFQNEAQLEKSRLLSDRFSAERPKGSFSTLEIQRTEQGDSAMYLCASSPDRVNTEAFFGQGTRLTVV.

The chain couples TRBV7-9 to TRBJ2-5; 10 nucleotides align to TRBD1. With 5 bases clipped from V and 5 bases from J, the junction kept 5 bases outside the gene matches. CDR1 and CDR2 from the germline V gene are SEHNR and FQNEAQ (reference sequence). The CDR3 is made up of 14 amino acids. CDR3 bases: TGTGCCAGCAGCCAGACAGGGGGCGTGGAGACCCAGTACTTC. Its translation: CASSQTGGVETQYF.

The V and J genes are TRBV2 and TRBJ2-1; 7 bases agree with TRBD1. Trimming took 5 bases from V and 7 from J; bases not matched to a gene: 2. The CDR3 runs 12 residues. The germline V gene has CDR1 SNHLY and CDR2 FYNNEI. This chain's CDR3 is CASSLQGNEQFF. The CDR3 DNA reads TGTGCCAGCAGTTTACAGGGGAATGAGCAGTTCTTC.

The chain links TRBV4-3 to TRBJ1-2; D unresolved. Germline CDR1 reads LGHNA; CDR2 reads YSLEER. The CDR3 is 16 amino acids. V was clipped by 0 bases and J by 0 bases, with 11 bases between them. CDR3 nucleotides: TGCGCCAGCAGCCAAGATCCCACGGTCTCTAACTATGGCTACACCTTC. This encodes CASSQDPTVSNYGYTF.

The chain is built from TRBV4-1 and TRBJ2-3; tentative D call: TRBD2 (6 bases). The CDR3 runs to 15 residues. Germline assignment: CDR1 MGHRA and CDR2 YSYEKL. The V gene lost 0 bases and the J gene lost 2 bases, with 9 bases spanning the gap. The CDR3 loop is CASSQDRGLTDTQYF. The CDR3 DNA is TGCGCCAGCAGCCAAGATAGGGGACTCACAGATACGCAGTATTTT.

The CDR3 loop reads CASSYRQGRGPEAFF. Here the CDR3 DNA reads TGTGCCAGCAGTTACCGACAGGGAAGGGGTCCTGAAGCTTTCTTT. The V and J genes are TRBV6-6 and TRBJ1-1; 7 positions match TRBD1. With 2 bases clipped from V and 6 bases from J, the junction kept 9 bases outside the gene matches. The CDR3 consists of 15 residues. Germline-derived CDR1 and CDR2 are MNHNY and SVGAGI (reference sequence).

The chain employs TRBV15 and TRBJ1-4, with unresolved D. The V gene lost 0 bases and the J gene lost 7 bases, with 12 bases spanning the gap. The CDR3 consists of 15 residues. Germline CDR1 LNHNV, CDR2 YYDKDF (reference sequence). The CDR3 loop reads CATSRDSQGLEKLFF. The CDR3 nucleotides are TGTGCCACCAGCAGAGACAGTCAAGGGCTTGAAAAACTGTTTTTT.

V usage is TRBV6-1 and J usage is TRBJ1-2; 8 bases align to TRBD1. This CDR3 is built from 13 residues. The germline CDR1 and CDR2 sequences are MNHNS and SASEGT. V dropped 2 bases and J dropped 8; count of bases not matched to a gene: 4. Written as DNA, the CDR3 is TGTGCCAGCAGTGAAACAGGGGGACTGGGCTACACCTTC. Residues: CASSETGGLGYTF.

The chain links TRBV18 to TRBJ1-3; D gene unclear. The V gene's germline CDR1 is KGHSH and CDR2 LQKENI. V lost 5 bases and J lost 2, with 13 bases in between. The CDR3 length is 15 residues. The CDR3 protein is CASSVREKAGNTIYF. In nucleotides, the CDR3 is TGTGCCAGCTCAGTTCGGGAGAAAGCTGGAAACACCATATATTTT.

The J gene is TRBJ2-7, the V gene TRBV5-6; D tentatively reads TRBD1 or TRBD2 (6 bases each). The CDR3 loop spans 16 amino acids. Trimming took 0 bases from V and 1 from J, leaving 14 bases between them. In germline, CDR1 is SGHDT, CDR2 YYEEEE. The CDR3 DNA is TGTGCCAGCAGCTTGGTAGGGGGGCGAGGTTCCTACGAGCAGTACTTC. Its translation: CASSLVGGRGSYEQYF.